A selection of T cell receptor beta chains follows, all from one sample in a study of radiation and T cells in renal cell carcinoma. Produced via immunoSEQ multiplex PCR; TCRdb's table is partial and in-frame only. Of 40,000 to 50,000 clones listed, about 80% are singletons. This specimen consisted of blood, obtained from a patient whose treatment included radiotherapy and nephrectomy. The receptor source for this set is a woman aged 70-85 years with renal cell carcinoma. Both conserved end residues are part of each CDR3. A D gene is named only where the DNA matches it firmly. A row's size may be missing; if present it is once, few, many or a size class.

J: TRBJ2-7
V: TRBV6-5
size: NA
D: NA
DNA: TGTGCCAGCAGAACCGCAGGGGCCCAGTACTTC
CDR3: CASRTAGAQYF

J: TRBJ2-7
V: TRBV27
size: NA
D: NA
DNA: TGTGCCAGCAGTTTCTCCGCCAGAGCCTACGAGCAGTACTTC
CDR3: CASSFSARAYEQYF

J: TRBJ1-1
V: TRBV6-5
size: NA
D: NA
DNA: TGTGCCAGCAGTTACGACAGGACGAACACTGAAGCTTTCTTT
CDR3: CASSYDRTNTEAFF

J: TRBJ2-1
V: TRBV6-5
size: NA
D: TRBD1
DNA: TGTGCCAGCAGTTACGATACAGGGGTGTACAATGAGCAGTTCTTC
CDR3: CASSYDTGVYNEQFF

J: TRBJ2-6
V: TRBV7-2
size: once
D: TRBD2
DNA: TGTGCCAGCAGCCCTAGCGGGCTGGGGGCCAACGTCCTGACTTTC
CDR3: CASSPSGLGANVLTF

J: TRBJ1-5
V: TRBV2
size: once
D: NA
DNA: TGTGCCAGCAGTGGTCGACGCTATAGCAATCAGCCCCAGCATTTT
CDR3: CASSGRRYSNQPQHF

J: TRBJ1-3
V: TRBV6-6
size: NA
D: NA
DNA: TGTGCCAGCAGTATCTTCGGGACACTTGGAAACACCATATATTTT
CDR3: CASSIFGTLGNTIYF

J: TRBJ2-3
V: TRBV19
size: NA
D: NA
DNA: TGTGCCAGTAGTCCACAAGCGGCAGGGGTCACAGATACGCAGTATTTT
CDR3: CASSPQAAGVTDTQYF

J: TRBJ2-5
V: TRBV2
size: NA
D: NA
DNA: TGTGCCAGCAGTGAATTTCGGGCGGAGACCCAGTACTTC
CDR3: CASSEFRAETQYF

J: TRBJ2-7
V: TRBV11-3
size: NA
D: TRBD1
DNA: TGTGCCAGCAGTGAAAGACAGGGGGTCTCCTACGAGCAGTACTTC
CDR3: CASSERQGVSYEQYF

J: TRBJ2-3
V: TRBV20-1
size: NA
D: NA
DNA: TGCAGTGCCGGGAGCACAGATACGCAGTATTTT
CDR3: CSAGSTDTQYF

J: TRBJ2-3
V: TRBV9
size: few
D: TRBD2
DNA: TGTGCCAGCAGCGTAGAGGCGGGAGTGGGCACAGATACGCAGTATTTT
CDR3: CASSVEAGVGTDTQYF

J: TRBJ2-2
V: TRBV7-8
size: NA
D: NA
DNA: TGTGCCAGCAGCTTAACCAGCGGTAACACCGGGGAGCTGTTTTTT
CDR3: CASSLTSGNTGELFF

J: TRBJ2-3
V: TRBV5-5
size: NA
D: NA
DNA: TGTGCCAGCAGCTTTGGCACAGATACGCAGTATTTT
CDR3: CASSFGTDTQYF

J: TRBJ2-2
V: TRBV19
size: NA
D: NA
DNA: TGTGCCAGTAGTTCCTCGGCGGGGCCCGGGGAGCTGTTTTTT
CDR3: CASSSSAGPGELFF

J: TRBJ1-1
V: TRBV6-4
size: NA
D: NA
DNA: TGTGCCAGCAGTGGGCGACGGGAGGTTCAGACTGTGGCTTTCTTT
CDR3: CASSGRREVQTVAFF

J: TRBJ1-2
V: TRBV5-1
size: once
D: TRBD1
DNA: TGCGCCAGCAGCTTAGGGGACAGGGATAGGTATGGCTACACCTTC
CDR3: CASSLGDRDRYGYTF

J: TRBJ2-3
V: TRBV15
size: NA
D: TRBD1
DNA: TGTGCCACCAGCAGAAAGACAGGGTGGAACACAGATACGCAGTATTTT
CDR3: CATSRKTGWNTDTQYF

J: TRBJ1-2
V: TRBV14
size: once
D: NA
DNA: TGTGCCAGCAGCGATACAGGGACCCCTAACTATGGCTACACCTTC
CDR3: CASSDTGTPNYGYTF

J: TRBJ2-5
V: TRBV6-5
size: NA
D: NA
DNA: TGTGCCAGCAGTTACTACGGCCAAGAGACCCAGTACTTC
CDR3: CASSYYGQETQYF

J: TRBJ2-7
V: TRBV5-6
size: NA
D: NA
DNA: TGTGCCAGCAGCTTGTATTCCTACGAGCAGTACTTC
CDR3: CASSLYSYEQYF

J: TRBJ1-2
V: TRBV6-1
size: NA
D: NA
DNA: TGTGCCAGCAGCGGACCGGGATATGGAATAGAGGGCTACACCTTC
CDR3: CASSGPGYGIEGYTF

J: TRBJ2-7
V: TRBV11-3
size: NA
D: TRBD1
DNA: TGTGCCAGCAGCACTGGGACAGGGGCCCCCGGCGAGCAGTACTTC
CDR3: CASSTGTGAPGEQYF

J: TRBJ2-3
V: TRBV18
size: NA
D: NA
DNA: TGTGCCAGCTCACCTTCAGTCGGAGGATTTGGCACAGATACGCAGTATTTT
CDR3: CASSPSVGGFGTDTQYF

J: TRBJ1-3
V: TRBV5-4
size: NA
D: TRBD1
DNA: TGTGCCAGCAGCTTGGCCGGGACAGGGGGTGGAAACACCATATATTTT
CDR3: CASSLAGTGGGNTIYF

J: TRBJ2-7
V: TRBV19
size: NA
D: TRBD1
DNA: TGTGCCACTAAAGAATGGCAGGGGGTCGACGAGCAGTACTTC
CDR3: CATKEWQGVDEQYF

J: TRBJ2-1
V: TRBV2
size: NA
D: NA
DNA: TGTGCCAGCAGCCCCGGCGGCCGGGAGCAGTTCTTC
CDR3: CASSPGGREQFF

J: TRBJ1-3
V: TRBV27
size: NA
D: TRBD1
DNA: TGTGCCAGCAGTCCCGGGACAGGGGGTAGAAACACCATATATTTT
CDR3: CASSPGTGGRNTIYF

J: TRBJ2-7
V: TRBV25-1
size: NA
D: NA
DNA: TGTGCCAGCCAGGGGGGTCCTGGGACGGAGCAGTACTTC
CDR3: CASQGGPGTEQYF

J: TRBJ2-3
V: TRBV2
size: NA
D: TRBD2
DNA: TGTGCCAGCAGTGATTGGACTAGCGGGAGTGCTACGCAGTATTTT
CDR3: CASSDWTSGSATQYF

J: TRBJ1-3
V: TRBV6-1
size: once
D: TRBD1
DNA: TGTGCCAGCAGTGCACCCGACAGGGCTGGAAACACCATATATTTT
CDR3: CASSAPDRAGNTIYF

J: TRBJ2-7
V: TRBV6-1
size: NA
D: NA
DNA: TGTGCCAGCAGGACTTGGACGGATTTAGGCGAGCAGTACTTC
CDR3: CASRTWTDLGEQYF

J: TRBJ2-7
V: TRBV18
size: few
D: TRBD1
DNA: TGTGCCAGCTCACCGGGTAACAGGGGCCCCTACGAGCAGTACTTC
CDR3: CASSPGNRGPYEQYF

J: TRBJ1-2
V: TRBV5-5
size: NA
D: NA
DNA: TGTGCCAGCAGCCGTCCGGCGGGAACCTATGGCTACACCTTC
CDR3: CASSRPAGTYGYTF

J: TRBJ1-2
V: TRBV5-1
size: NA
D: NA
DNA: TGCGCCAGCAGCTTGTCTACGGACTATGGCTACACCTTC
CDR3: CASSLSTDYGYTF

J: TRBJ2-3
V: TRBV4-3
size: NA
D: TRBD2
DNA: TGCGCCAGCAGCCGGACTAGCGGGAGCCCAGATACGCAGTATTTT
CDR3: CASSRTSGSPDTQYF

J: TRBJ1-5
V: TRBV5-8
size: few
D: TRBD1
DNA: TGTGCCAGCAGCTTGGGACAGGGAGACAATCAGCCCCAGCATTTT
CDR3: CASSLGQGDNQPQHF

J: TRBJ1-2
V: TRBV7-2
size: NA
D: NA
DNA: TGTGCCAGCAGCTTAGAGAGGGTCAACTATGGCTACACCTTC
CDR3: CASSLERVNYGYTF

J: TRBJ1-1
V: TRBV18
size: NA
D: NA
DNA: TGTGCCAGCTCGGAGAAACCCGATATGAGCACTGAAGCTTTCTTT
CDR3: CASSEKPDMSTEAFF

J: TRBJ1-3
V: TRBV4-2
size: once
D: NA
DNA: TGTGCCAGCAGCCAAGACCCCCAGGGAAGTACTGGAAACACCATATATTTT
CDR3: CASSQDPQGSTGNTIYF

J: TRBJ1-2
V: TRBV6-1
size: few
D: NA
DNA: TGTGCCAGCAGTGAACAGCCAGCTCGGGTCTACGGCTACACCTTC
CDR3: CASSEQPARVYGYTF

J: TRBJ2-7
V: TRBV19
size: NA
D: TRBD2
DNA: TGTGCCAGTTCCCTGACTAGCGGGAGGATGAACGAGCAGTACTTC
CDR3: CASSLTSGRMNEQYF

J: TRBJ2-7
V: TRBV4-2
size: NA
D: NA
DNA: TGTGCCAGCAGCCAAGGACAGGACGCCTCCTACGAGCAGTACTTC
CDR3: CASSQGQDASYEQYF

J: TRBJ1-1
V: TRBV10-3
size: NA
D: TRBD1
DNA: TGTGCCATCAGTCTTTTGAGGACAGGGGGCACTGAAGCTTTCTTT
CDR3: CAISLLRTGGTEAFF

J: TRBJ2-3
V: TRBV9
size: NA
D: TRBD2
DNA: TGTGCCAGCAGCGCTCACCCTAGCGGGAGGGATACGCAGTATTTT
CDR3: CASSAHPSGRDTQYF

J: TRBJ1-1
V: TRBV6-5
size: NA
D: NA
DNA: TGTGCCAGCAGCCAGGGGAACACTGAAGCTTTCTTT
CDR3: CASSQGNTEAFF

J: TRBJ2-3
V: TRBV6-4
size: NA
D: NA
DNA: TGTGCCAGCAGTGCAGGGAGTCATAGCACAGATACGCAGTATTTT
CDR3: CASSAGSHSTDTQYF

J: TRBJ1-2
V: TRBV11-1
size: NA
D: NA
DNA: TGTGCCAGCAGTACCCCCGGGGGGTCTAACTATGGCTACACCTTC
CDR3: CASSTPGGSNYGYTF

J: TRBJ2-7
V: TRBV7-9
size: NA
D: NA
DNA: TGTGCCAGCAGCAAGGGGAGCGGAAAGCAGTACTTC
CDR3: CASSKGSGKQYF

J: TRBJ2-7
V: TRBV10-1
size: NA
D: NA
DNA: TGCGCCAGCAGTGATTTCAGGGAGAGCTCCTACGAGCAGTACTTC
CDR3: CASSDFRESSYEQYF

J: TRBJ2-2
V: TRBV6-1
size: many
D: NA
DNA: TGTGCCAGCAGTGCCAGGGGTCCCGGGGAGCTGTTTTTT
CDR3: CASSARGPGELFF